This T cell receptor beta chain was retrieved from a study of beta chain features in type 1 diabetes. Findings and limits, study-wide: Comparison showed that naive, central memory and Treg TCRB repertoires appeared more similar among patients than among healthy donors.

One heparinised draw, averaging about 110 mL, was taken per donor. A CD45RO/CCR7/CD25/CD127/CD95/CD27 panel sorted naive, central memory, regulatory and stem cell-like memory CD4+ cells. Expressed TCRB transcripts were sequenced because the isolated RNA had all been reverse transcribed beforehand. Sequencing was performed with immunoSEQ multiplex PCR; in TCRdb, only in-frame clones are kept and a portion is missing. The data show 300,000 to 400,000 clones, more than 9.5% seen once. This clone was detected a few times. The antigen is unknown. Trimming took 3 bases from V and 0 from J; bases not matched to a gene: 3. The CDR3 is made up of 15 amino acids. Germline assignment: CDR1 SGHRS and CDR2 YFSETQ.

The material sequenced was naive CD4+ T cells from blood. The chain combines TRBV5-1 with TRBJ2-3; TRBD2 aligns across 8 bases. This clonotype originated in a woman aged 25 to 39 in good health. CDR3: CASSSGRASTDTQYF. CDR3 coding DNA: TGCGCCAGCAGCTCCGGGAGGGCAAGCACAGATACGCAGTATTTT.